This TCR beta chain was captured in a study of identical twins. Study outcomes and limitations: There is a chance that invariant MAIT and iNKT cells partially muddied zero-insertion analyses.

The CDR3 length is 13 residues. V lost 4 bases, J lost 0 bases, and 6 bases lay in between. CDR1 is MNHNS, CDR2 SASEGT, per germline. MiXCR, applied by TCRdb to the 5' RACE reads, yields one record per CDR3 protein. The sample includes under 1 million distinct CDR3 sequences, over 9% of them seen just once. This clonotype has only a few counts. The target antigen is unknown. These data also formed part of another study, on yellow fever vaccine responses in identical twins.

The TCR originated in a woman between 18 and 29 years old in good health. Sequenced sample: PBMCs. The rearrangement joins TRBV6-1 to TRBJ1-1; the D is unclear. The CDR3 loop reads CASSGYLNTEAFF. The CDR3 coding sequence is TGTGCCAGCAGTGGCTACCTGAACACTGAAGCTTTCTTT.